This T cell receptor beta chain was sequenced in a study of T cells after yellow fever vaccination. On the study more broadly: For low cell numbers, libraries were made with SMART-Seq v4 Ultra Low Input.

The study's findings and limits: Contaminating bulk clonotypes could be abundant in FACS-sorted repertoires.

Germline values: CDR1 SGHNT, CDR2 YENEEA. The CDR3 has 16 residues. The ends lost 4 bases at V and 3 bases at J; junction bases unmatched: 4. As for this clonotype: As yet, its antigen is unknown.

Synthesis of TCR cDNA relied on 5'RACE template switching, which attached a universal primer site and UMIs. TCRdb passed the 5' RACE reads through MiXCR, listing each CDR3 protein once. The data show approximately 330,000 distinct CDR3 sequences, over 4% seen once. The sample consisted of PBMCs, taken 5 days after the yellow fever booster vaccination. This sequence originates from a man aged 18 to 29 who received the YFV17D yellow fever vaccine. The V call is TRBV11-3, the J call TRBJ2-5; TRBD2 agrees at 14 bases. The CDR3 nucleotides read TGTGCCAGCAGCTCCGGGGGACTAGCGGGAGAAGAGACCCAGTACTTC. It specifies CASSSGGLAGEETQYF.